This TCR beta chain was sequenced during a study of cytomegalovirus exposure and HLA in healthy donors. Study at large: From about 170 million T cells, an earlier analysis saw 100 million to 140 million unique TCR beta sequences.

PCR primers comprised 60 Vbeta and 13 Jbeta primers. In the original processing: Roughly 76 million unique TCR beta chains, some 9.9 million of them shared, were counted by a later analysis. The protocol was immunoSEQ multiplex PCR, while the TCRdb copy is restricted to in-frame clones and leaves out a portion. V and J calls and clone size come straight from that table; D and trimming were deduced from the DNA. The sample has more than 95,000 clones, about 78% seen once. Germline V gene lookup returns CDR1 SGHDT and CDR2 YYEEEE. Between the trimmed V and J ends, which lost 0 bases and 4 bases, there was a span of 18 bases. The CDR3 has 17 amino acids. General study results and limits: The study designated about 180 TCR beta chains cytomegalovirus-associated. In a later analysis, common viral pathogens appeared linked to several of the most significant clusters.

In regard to this clone: The antigen is not known.

This receptor was taken from a man younger than 45 in good health and CMV-seronegative. The sample taken for sequencing was PBMCs. V usage is TRBV5-6 and J usage is TRBJ2-3, with a possible D match to TRBD2 (7 bases). The CDR3 loop is CASSLVGGGGASDTQYF. As DNA, the CDR3 is TGTGCCAGCAGCTTGGTAGGGGGTGGGGGGGCCTCAGATACGCAGTATTTT.